These 21 T cell receptor beta chains came from one sample sequenced in a study of Graves' ophthalmopathy and Graves' hyperthyroidism. The TCR beta CDR3 regions underwent amplification from RNA transcripts. Investigators did first-round RT-PCR with HTBI primers, then second-round multiplex PCR. TCRdb redid the calling of the multiplex PCR reads with MiXCR, one entry per CDR3 protein. Of 240,000 or so distinct CDR3 sequences listed, about 46% were seen once; the top ten hold more than 45%. Sequencing was carried out using peripheral blood. These receptors originate from an adult man with Graves' ophthalmopathy.

Worth noting for this clonotype: A much larger clone differs from this one at a single base, so this may be a read error. The DNA is left out, because the CDR3 cannot be placed on it with certainty; the CDR3 is given as TCRdb lists it. The V gene is TRBV12-3 or TRBV12-4, the J gene TRBJ2-6. The CDR3 numbers 15 amino acids, ends counted. CDR3 sequence: CASFQVGSGANVLSF.

This clonotype was found many times. This CDR3 is CATSDLSGTGANVLTF. The CDR3 DNA reads TGTGCCACCAGTGATTTATCGGGGACTGGGGCCAACGTCCTGACTTTC. The chain recombines TRBV24-1 with TRBJ2-6; D perhaps matches TRBD2 (5 bases). V shed 1 base and J shed 2 bases, with 8 bases lying between them. Germline lookup yields CDR1 KGHDR and CDR2 SFDVKD. This CDR3 comprises 16 residues.

This clonotype has just a few counts. The chain combines TRBV7-9 with TRBJ1-1; 12 bases fit TRBD1. The ends lost 4 bases at V and 1 base at J; junction bases unmatched: 10. CDR1 is SEHNR, CDR2 FQNEAQ, per germline (reference sequence). The CDR3 has 18 amino acids. CDR3: CASSSSRDRGQRNTEAFF. DNA for the CDR3: TGTGCCAGCAGCTCGAGCCGGGACAGGGGGCAGAGGAACACTGAAGCTTTCTTT.

This clonotype was detected ten times or more. The V call is TRBV24-1, the J call TRBJ2-7; TRBD2 matches 11 bases. There are 16 residues in the CDR3. The ends lost 3 bases at V and 2 bases at J; junction bases unmatched: 5. Germline CDR1 and CDR2: KGHDR and SFDVKD. The CDR3 DNA follows: TGTGCCACCAGTGATCCAAATAGCGGGAGGGCCTACGAGCAGTACTTC. It yields the protein CATSDPNSGRAYEQYF.

The chain carries TRBV10-3 and TRBJ2-7, with 8 bases matching TRBD2. This CDR3 spans 15 amino acids. The V and J ends lost 10 bases and 3 bases, in that order; junction bases with no gene match: 14. CDR1 is ENHRY and CDR2 is SYGVKD in the germline V gene. This CDR3 is CASILRAGVGYEQYF. As DNA, the CDR3 is TGTGCCAGCATCCTAAGAGCGGGAGTGGGCTACGAGCAGTACTTC.

This clonotype was picked up many times. The chain has TRBV7-9 and TRBJ2-7; 7 bases agree with TRBD1. The CDR3 sequence is 13 residues long. Per the germline V gene, CDR1 is SEHNR and CDR2 is FQNEAQ (reference sequence). V shed 5 bases, J shed 2 bases, and the junction held 3 bases outside the gene matches. CDR3 loop: CASSLGTAYEQYF. Here the CDR3 DNA reads TGTGCCAGCAGCCTTGGGACAGCCTACGAGCAGTACTTC.

The V gene is TRBV7-9, the J gene TRBJ1-1; D possibly corresponds to TRBD1 (5 bases). CDR3 length: 16 amino acids. V was trimmed by 2 bases and J by 3 bases, leaving 16 bases between them. CDR1 and CDR2 from the germline V gene are SEHNR and FQNEAQ (reference sequence). CDR3 nucleotides: TGTGCCAGCAGCTTATGGGGGTCCTTATCTGACACTGAAGCTTTCTTT. Translated: CASSLWGSLSDTEAFF.

The genes are TRBV7-9 and TRBJ2-7; weak D call: TRBD2 (6 bases). This CDR3 spans 16 amino acids. Germline CDR1 SEHNR, CDR2 FQNEAQ (reference sequence). V dropped 3 bases and J dropped 2 bases, with 17 bases sitting between them. CDR3 in DNA: TGTGCCAGCAGCTTGGGGGGTGAGGCTAGCGCCTACGAGCAGTACTTC. This encodes CASSLGGEASAYEQYF.

Concerning this clonotype: The junction departs from the called germline gene at one end, perhaps through a read error. The rearrangement uses TRBV20-1 and TRBJ1-5; D is undetermined. Looked up from germline, CDR1 is DFQATT and CDR2 is SNEGSKA (reference sequence). The CDR3 runs 14 residues. The CDR3 loop reads CSARGTSDNEPQHF. As DNA, the CDR3 is TGCAGTGCTAGAGGGACTAGCGACAATGAGCCCCAGCATTTT.

This clonotype was observed many times. V usage is TRBV5-8 and J usage is TRBJ1-2, with D unresolved. Germline-derived CDR1 and CDR2 are SGHTS and YDEGEE. V lost 2 bases to trimming and J lost 8 bases, with 13 bases between them. The CDR3 consists of 13 residues. In nucleotides, the CDR3 is TGTGCCAGCAGCTTTGGACCGACGTACGGCTACACCTTC. Translation: CASSFGPTYGYTF.

On this clonotype itself: A much larger clonotype is one base distant, so this may be a read error. This chain joins TRBV24-1 and TRBJ1-2; TRBD1 is a possible D gene (5 bases). The germline gives CDR1 KGHDR, CDR2 SFDVKD. V lost 4 bases and J lost 4, with 15 bases in between. This CDR3 contains 15 residues. The CDR3 loop reads CATSESGRKTYGYTF. The CDR3 region has the DNA TGTGCCACCAGTGAGTCGGGACGGAAGACCTATGGCTACACCTTC.

This clonotype has a handful of counts. The rearrangement joins TRBV4-1 to TRBJ2-7; D is uncertain. CDR1 is MGHRA, CDR2 YSYEKL, per germline. Between the trimmed V and J ends, which lost 5 bases and 2 bases, there was a span of 13 bases. The CDR3 has 14 residues. The CDR3 bases are TGCGCCAGCAGCTCCGCTGGGCGGACCTACGAGCAGTACTTC. It yields the protein CASSSAGRTYEQYF.

The V gene is TRBV6-2 or TRBV6-3, the J gene TRBJ1-1; D unclear. CDR1 and CDR2 (germline): MNHEY, SVGEGT. V shed 6 bases and J shed 1 base, with 12 bases lying between them. The CDR3 has 14 amino acids. CDR3 nucleotides: TGTGCCAGCAGGCCCACGTCCGCGAACACTGAAGCTTTCTTT. Translation: CASRPTSANTEAFF.

This chain joins TRBV29-1 and TRBJ1-2; 8 bases map to TRBD1. Germline V gives CDR1 SQVTM, CDR2 ANQGSEA. V shed 4 bases, J shed 5 bases, and the junction held 6 bases outside the gene matches. This CDR3 has 13 residues. The CDR3 nucleotides are TGCAGCGTTGCAAGCAGGGGGCGATATGGCTACACCTTC. Its protein product is CSVASRGRYGYTF.

This chain links TRBV5-1 with TRBJ1-4; D may be TRBD1 (6 bases). The CDR3 loop spans 15 amino acids. Trimming cost V 4 bases and J 5 bases, with 15 bases left between them. Germline V gives CDR1 SGHRS, CDR2 YFSETQ. CDR3 in amino acids: CASSPTGQQNEKLFF. CDR3 DNA sequence: TGCGCCAGCAGCCCAACAGGACAGCAAAATGAAAAACTGTTTTTT. Full variable domain (outside the CDR3, taken from reference TRBV5-1 and TRBJ1-4): KAGVTQTPRYLIKTRGQQVTLSCSPISGHRSVSWYQQTPGQGLQFLFEYFSETQRNKGNFPGRFSGRQFSNSRSEMNVSTLELGDSALYLCASSPTGQQNEKLFFGSGTQLSVL.

V usage is TRBV7-9 and J usage is TRBJ1-2; D perhaps matches TRBD1 (5 bases). V was trimmed by 5 bases and J by 3 bases, leaving 13 bases between them. CDR3 size: 14 residues. Germline V lookup: CDR1 SEHNR, CDR2 FQNEAQ (reference sequence). In DNA form, the CDR3 reads TGTGCCAGCAGCGAAGCGGGGACGCACTATGGCTACACCTTC. Residues: CASSEAGTHYGYTF.

This clonotype was seen only a few times. The chain carries TRBV19 and TRBJ2-7; a weak D match, TRBD2 (6 bases). V was shortened by 2 bases and J by 6 bases, with 8 bases between the two germline ends. The germline V gene has CDR1 LNHDA and CDR2 SQIVND (reference sequence). The CDR3 covers 12 residues. The CDR3: CASSIRESEQYF. The CDR3 DNA reads TGTGCCAGTAGTATACGGGAGAGCGAGCAGTACTTC.

This clonotype was counted only a few times. This chain uses TRBV7-8 with TRBJ2-2, with 16 bases matching TRBD2. V shed 4 bases and J 7 bases; nucleotides not matched to a gene: 9. Germline CDR1 is SGHVS and CDR2 is FQNEAQ. The CDR3 has 18 amino acids. The CDR3 DNA sequence: TGTGCCAGCAGCTCACCATCGGGACTAGCGGGGGGGATCGGGGAGCTGTTTTTT. It is translated as CASSSPSGLAGGIGELFF.

V and J are TRBV2 and TRBJ1-5, with 8 bases aligning to TRBD1. This CDR3 is built from 14 residues. CDR1 and CDR2 from the germline V gene are SNHLY and FYNNEI. J lost 6 bases, V lost 7 bases, and 8 bases had no gene match. CDR3: CASNSGGRSQPQHF. The CDR3 DNA sequence: TGTGCCAGCAACTCAGGGGGCCGGAGTCAGCCCCAGCATTTT.

This clonotype was seen once. At one boundary the junction diverges from the germline segment, which might be a read error. This chain joins TRBV10-3 and TRBJ1-1; 7 nucleotides match TRBD1. The CDR3 spans 14 residues. Germline CDR1 ENHRY, CDR2 SYGVKD. CDR3 nucleotides: TGTGCCAGCAGTACCTACGACAGGGAGTCTGAAGCTTTCTTT. Protein product: CASSTYDRESEAFF.

CDR3 residues: CASSLGDRFYEQYF. CDR3 in DNA: TGTGCCAGCAGCTTAGGTGACAGGTTCTACGAGCAGTACTTC. V and J are TRBV7-8 and TRBJ2-7, with D perhaps TRBD1 (6 bases). Germline lookup yields CDR1 SGHVS and CDR2 FQNEAQ. The V gene lost 1 base and the J gene lost 3 bases, with 10 bases spanning the gap. This CDR3 comprises 14 residues.